This is a list of T cell receptor beta chains from one sample in a study of identical twins. A single record per CDR3 protein comes from TCRdb applying MiXCR to the 5' RACE reads. Of over 250,000 distinct CDR3 sequences in the sample, roughly 9% were seen once. These data were likewise used in another study, on yellow fever vaccine responses in identical twins.

Sequencing was carried out using CD8+ T cells sorted from blood. All receptors come from a woman between 18 and 29 years old in good health. Each CDR3 is given with its conserved first and last residue. A D gene is named only where the DNA matches it firmly.

d_gene,v_gene,CDR3aa
NA,TRBV5-4,CASSETGNTEAFF
TRBD1,TRBV28,CASRTGTVNYEQYF
TRBD2,TRBV27,CASREGLANNEQFF
TRBD2,TRBV5-1,CASSGNSGGPSLSEQFF
TRBD2,TRBV20-1,CSARAGLAGYEQYF
NA,TRBV11-2,CASTGVSGGETQYF
TRBD2,TRBV19,CASSMTSTASSYEQYF
TRBD2,TRBV20-1,CSARAWTSGSSYNEQFF
NA,TRBV27,CASSLSGPGPGANVLTF
NA,TRBV20-1,CSASPGGNTEAFF
NA,TRBV21-1,CASSKQDPRLGDYEQYF
TRBD2,TRBV2,CASSYSGGPQETQYF
TRBD1,TRBV5-1,CASSSGDRGETQYF
NA,TRBV6-2/TRBV6-3,CATRGRDSTDTQYF
NA,TRBV4-3,CASSHIGQSYEQYF
TRBD1,TRBV27,CASSPPGTGTYEQYF
NA,TRBV24-1,CATSDSPVETQYF
TRBD1,TRBV12-3/TRBV12-4,CASSFSSMGQANTEAFF
NA,TRBV5-4,CASSSSEGAYEQYF
TRBD2,TRBV15,CATSRDGPGTGLAYEQYF
NA,TRBV4-2,CASSQSGQELFF
NA,TRBV6-2/TRBV6-3,CASSSISNEQFF
TRBD2,TRBV3-1,CASSQEEPAGGGEQFF
NA,TRBV12-3/TRBV12-4,CASGRVETQYF
NA,TRBV7-3,CASSLDQTSSYNEQFF
NA,TRBV28,CASSLMGAGDGYTF
NA,TRBV6-4,CASSGRGFKDNEQFF
TRBD2,TRBV9,CASSPRLAGGPETQYF
NA,TRBV20-1,CSARAPPSDGSYEQYF
NA,TRBV3-1,CASSQDVQGDTQYF
NA,TRBV2,CASSATGYNQPQHF
NA,TRBV4-1,CASSQEGMGTGELFF
NA,TRBV30,CAWSDGRNEQFF
NA,TRBV4-3,CASSQDRQLSYNEQFF
NA,TRBV7-9,CASSYQIPGELFF
TRBD2,TRBV9,CASSRVVAGDYEQYF
NA,TRBV5-1,CASSFGPGTEAFF
NA,TRBV6-4,CASSGARGRIHGYTF
TRBD1,TRBV12-3/TRBV12-4,CASSFPGTGSYEQYF
NA,TRBV12-3/TRBV12-4,CASSSNSPYEQYF
NA,TRBV25-1,CASSSDGQIGELFF
NA,TRBV6-1,CASRPLMDSLAKNIQYF
NA,TRBV20-1,CSASSKNTGELFF
TRBD2,TRBV29-1,CSVLSTSSETYEQYF
NA,TRBV12-3/TRBV12-4,CASSLALLNEQFF
TRBD2,TRBV27,CASRIMGRLAGGHTGELFF
NA,TRBV21-1,CASSKAGGQGYEQYF
TRBD1,TRBV12-3/TRBV12-4,CASISPGGHRGTEAFF
TRBD2,TRBV12-3/TRBV12-4,CASSLLYASGKSAYEQYF
TRBD2,TRBV6-2/TRBV6-3,CASSYSGTSESTDTQYF
NA,TRBV10-3,CAILGWPLRGYTF
NA,TRBV30,CAWSIDRNTEAFF
NA,TRBV9,CASSVMIEGGNEQFF
TRBD2,TRBV2,CATGGNEQYF
TRBD2,TRBV10-3,CAISEGLADYEQYF
TRBD1,TRBV4-3,CASSQDAGGGYEQYF
NA,TRBV6-2/TRBV6-3,CASSYSLTSSYNEQFF
TRBD2,TRBV12-3/TRBV12-4,CASSLGGLAGDPQETQYF
TRBD2,TRBV7-6,CASSLTGTSGSSSYNEQFF
NA,TRBV7-2,CASRRLVEETQYF